This paragraph reports one T cell receptor beta chain. What it recognizes is unknown. Conventional CD4+ T cells were sorted from blood as CD25-low CD127-high cells. V was cut by 0 bases and J by 7 bases, with 4 bases left in between. The germline V gene encodes CDR1 SGHNT and CDR2 YENEEA. The CDR3 contains 12 residues. This record belongs to a study of regulatory and conventional T cells in RAG deficiency. Data came from immunoSEQ multiplex PCR; TCRdb stores just in-frame clones and leaves some out. The sample carries about 46,000 clones, 90% recorded once. Broader study findings: Omenn CD25-high CD127-low cells may be activated cells, not true Tregs.

The sample was also linked to a second study, of regulatory T cells. That study reports: The PCR used 52 TRBV and 13 TRBJ primers.

The clonotype was recovered from a human donor in good health. The source material was CD4+ effector T cells sorted from blood. This chain links TRBV11-3 with TRBJ2-1, with D uncertain. This CDR3 is CASSLEGNEQFF. The CDR3 DNA is TGTGCCAGCAGCTTAGAAGGGAATGAGCAGTTCTTC.